Following are 2 T cell receptor beta chains from one sample sequenced in a study of blood T cell repertoires in COVID-19. Sequencing used immunoSEQ multiplex PCR; TCRdb keeps in-frame clones, though not all of them. The sample includes approximately 300,000 clones, more than 70% seen only once; the top ten take 11%. The specimen was peripheral blood. All receptors come from a young woman with COVID-19, enrolled during active disease.

The chain uses TRBV4-1 and TRBJ2-7; 7 bases line up with TRBD1. The ends lost 1 base at V and 4 bases at J; junction bases unmatched: 13. This CDR3 region has 17 residues. CDR1 is MGHRA, CDR2 YSYEKL, per germline. The CDR3 DNA follows: TGCGCCAGCAGCCAAGGAAACAGGGGAGAGCGTACTTACGAGCAGTACTTC. As protein: CASSQGNRGERTYEQYF.

The chain carries TRBV9 and TRBJ2-3; the match to TRBD2 covers 9 bases. This CDR3 is built from 17 residues. Germline values: CDR1 SGDLS, CDR2 YYNGEE. V dropped 0 bases and J dropped 3; count of bases not matched to a gene: 8. This chain's CDR3 is CASSVGSSGILTDTQYF. Here the CDR3 DNA reads TGTGCCAGCAGCGTAGGTTCTAGCGGGATACTGACAGATACGCAGTATTTT.